Shown below are 3 T cell receptor beta chains from a single sample sequenced in a study of blood T cell repertoires in COVID-19. Some clones are missing from TCRdb's copy, which holds only in-frame ones; the method was immunoSEQ multiplex PCR. This table holds approximately 240,000 clones, more than 70% found once. What was sequenced was peripheral blood. All receptors derive from a woman in her 40s who had recovered from COVID-19.

The J gene is TRBJ2-1, the V gene TRBV24-1; D gene uncertain. This CDR3 has 13 residues. CDR1 is KGHDR, CDR2 SFDVKD, per germline. The V end was cut by 3 bases, the J end by 3 bases, with 5 bases between. In nucleotides, the CDR3 is TGTGCCACCAGTGATAAGCGCTACAATGAGCAGTTCTTC. The encoded protein is CATSDKRYNEQFF.

This chain connects TRBV29-1 to TRBJ1-4; 10 bases line up with TRBD1. The ends lost 7 bases at V and 0 bases at J; junction bases unmatched: 2. Germline lookup yields CDR1 SQVTM and CDR2 ANQGSEA. The CDR3 length is 14 residues. In DNA, the CDR3 is TGCAGCGGGGGACAGGGGACAACTAATGAAAAACTGTTTTTT. Its protein is CSGGQGTTNEKLFF.

The chain joins TRBV5-6 to TRBJ2-5; 7 nucleotides agree with TRBD1. V lost 2 bases, J lost 4 bases, and 2 bases stayed unmatched. CDR1 and CDR2 (germline): SGHDT, YYEEEE. The CDR3 is 13 amino acids. CDR3 residues: CASSFTGVETQYF. CDR3 nucleotide sequence: TGTGCCAGCAGCTTTACAGGGGTAGAGACCCAGTACTTC.